The rows below give T cell receptor beta chains drawn from one sample of a study of T cell responses to AZD1222 COVID-19 vaccine. Some clones are missing from TCRdb's copy, which holds only in-frame ones; the method was immunoSEQ multiplex PCR. The repertoire has 90,000 to 130,000 clones, around nine tenths of them found once; the top ten carry roughly 3%. This sample comprised peripheral blood, obtained on day 0 of AZD1222 vaccination. The receptor set was obtained from an adult in good health. CDR3s include the opening cysteine and the closing phenylalanine or tryptophan. Fields, in order: D gene, clone size, J gene, V gene, CDR3 protein, CDR3 DNA. A D gene is named only where the DNA matches it firmly. Clone size appears in some rows only: once, few, many, or a class for an expanded clone.

>.|.|TRBJ1-6|TRBV6-5
CASVGQLSSPLHF
TGTGCCAGCGTTGGACAGTTGAGTTCACCCCTCCACTTT
>.|.|TRBJ1-5|TRBV15
CATSRDNQVAGQPQHF
TGTGCCACCAGCAGAGATAATCAGGTTGCCGGGCAGCCCCAGCATTTT
>TRBD1|.|TRBJ1-2|TRBV5-4
CASSLEDRVYGYTF
TGTGCCAGCAGCTTGGAGGACAGGGTCTATGGCTACACCTTC
>.|.|TRBJ1-2|TRBV6-1
CASSEAWGAGYTF
TGTGCCAGCAGTGAAGCGTGGGGGGCTGGCTACACCTTC
>.|.|TRBJ1-2|TRBV19
CASSSVQLYGYTF
TGTGCCAGTAGTAGCGTACAGCTTTATGGCTACACCTTC
>TRBD2|.|TRBJ2-7|TRBV24-1
CATSPSGSYEQYF
TGTGCCACCAGTCCCAGCGGGAGCTACGAGCAGTACTTC
>TRBD1|.|TRBJ2-1|TRBV6-5
CASMGTGSYNEQFF
TGTGCCAGCATGGGGACAGGATCCTACAATGAGCAGTTCTTC
>.|.|TRBJ1-2|TRBV24-1
CATSAVQGGGYTF
TGTGCCACCAGTGCCGTACAGGGAGGTGGCTACACCTTC
>TRBD2|.|TRBJ2-3|TRBV9
CASSAKGLAAADTQYF
TGTGCCAGCAGCGCCAAGGGACTAGCGGCGGCAGATACGCAGTATTTT
>.|.|TRBJ2-1|TRBV7-3
CASSNNRGGNEQFF
TGTGCCAGCAGCAATAATCGGGGCGGGAATGAGCAGTTCTTC
>TRBD1|.|TRBJ1-1|TRBV5-1
CASSPRQGETEAFF
TGCGCCAGCAGCCCCCGACAGGGAGAGACTGAAGCTTTCTTT
>.|.|TRBJ2-5|TRBV11-2
CASSLAGDETQYF
TGTGCCAGCAGCTTAGCGGGGGATGAGACCCAGTACTTC
>.|.|TRBJ1-1|TRBV5-1
CASSLAPGRVDTEAFF
TGCGCCAGCAGCTTGGCTCCAGGGAGGGTCGACACTGAAGCTTTCTTT
>.|.|TRBJ1-5|TRBV2
CASSLSANQPQHF
TGTGCCAGCTCCCTTTCGGCGAATCAGCCCCAGCATTTT
>.|.|TRBJ1-5|TRBV19
CASSILDPSNQPQHF
TGTGCCAGTAGTATACTGGATCCTAGCAATCAGCCCCAGCATTTT
>TRBD2|.|TRBJ2-7|TRBV4-2
CASSQDLASGNYEQYF
TGTGCCAGCAGCCAAGATTTGGCTAGCGGGAACTACGAGCAGTACTTC
>TRBD1|.|TRBJ1-2|TRBV14
CASSHADRVEGGYTF
TGTGCCAGCAGCCATGCTGACAGGGTTGAGGGCGGCTACACCTTC
>TRBD1|.|TRBJ1-6|TRBV2
CASIKDRGNSPLHF
TGTGCCAGCATTAAAGACAGGGGCAATTCACCCCTCCACTTT
>.|.|TRBJ1-2|TRBV20-1
CSARDLGGTTF
TGCAGTGCTAGAGATCTTGGGGGGACCACCTTC
>TRBD2|.|TRBJ2-3|TRBV5-1
CASSITSRGGYRTDTQYF
TGCGCCAGCAGCATAACCTCTCGCGGGGGATACCGCACAGATACGCAGTATTTT
>TRBD1|.|TRBJ1-1|TRBV7-2
CASSLDLVGTGGGTEAFF
TGTGCCAGCAGCTTAGACCTGGTTGGAACAGGGGGGGGGACTGAAGCTTTCTTT
>.|.|TRBJ2-7|TRBV11-1
CASSLESGDEQYF
TGTGCCAGCAGCTTAGAATCTGGGGACGAGCAGTACTTC
>TRBD1|.|TRBJ1-1|TRBV12-3/TRBV12-4
CASRQGAGTEAFF
TGTGCCAGCAGGCAGGGGGCAGGTACTGAAGCTTTCTTT
>TRBD1|.|TRBJ1-1|TRBV19
CASSPWTGNTEAFF
TGTGCCAGTAGTCCTTGGACAGGTAACACTGAAGCTTTCTTT
>.|.|TRBJ2-2|TRBV7-3
CASSSNTGELFF
TGTGCCAGCAGCTCAAACACCGGGGAGCTGTTTTTT
>.|once|TRBJ1-1|TRBV25-1
CASSITFGRAEAFF
TGTGCCAGCTCCATCACGTTCGGAAGAGCTGAAGCTTTCTTT
>.|few|TRBJ2-7|TRBV29-1
CSVSQNRATEQYF
TGCAGCGTTTCCCAGAATAGAGCAACCGAGCAGTACTTC
>.|once|TRBJ1-1|TRBV28
CASSSYHGTPNTEAFF
TGTGCCAGCAGTTCCTACCACGGTACCCCGAACACTGAAGCTTTCTTT
>.|.|TRBJ1-6|TRBV5-3
CARSLGQANSPLHF
TGTGCCAGAAGCTTGGGACAGGCAAATTCACCCCTCCACTTT
>TRBD2|.|TRBJ2-5|TRBV7-2
CASSSLPPGSGGNQETQYF
TGTGCCAGCAGCTCCCTCCCGCCGGGGAGCGGGGGGAACCAAGAGACCCAGTACTTC
>TRBD1|once|TRBJ1-1|TRBV27
CASSRDRMNTEAFF
TGTGCCAGCAGCAGGGACAGAATGAACACTGAAGCTTTCTTT
>TRBD1|.|TRBJ2-3|TRBV7-7
CASSSGQGAVDTQYF
TGTGCTAGCAGCTCCGGACAGGGGGCTGTAGATACGCAGTATTTT
>TRBD1|.|TRBJ1-1|TRBV7-8
CASSEPGQGYLNTEAFF
TGTGCCAGCAGCGAACCGGGACAGGGATACTTGAACACTGAAGCTTTCTTT
>.|.|TRBJ2-2|TRBV5-1
CASNRGQGTGELFF
TGCGCCAGCAATCGTGGGCAGGGTACCGGGGAGCTGTTTTTT
>.|.|TRBJ1-5|TRBV7-2
CASSAGWPSQPQHF
TGTGCCAGCAGCGCCGGTTGGCCCAGTCAGCCCCAGCATTTT
>.|.|TRBJ1-1|TRBV7-9
CASSPTFGVGTEAFF
TGTGCCAGCAGCCCGACATTTGGGGTAGGCACTGAAGCTTTCTTT
>TRBD2|.|TRBJ2-1|TRBV24-1
CATSDSNSGLSPFF
TGTGCCACCAGTGATTCGAATAGCGGGTTGTCGCCGTTCTTC
>.|.|TRBJ2-7|TRBV10-1
CASSEVGRAPQEQYF
TGCGCCAGCAGTGAGGTCGGCAGGGCGCCGCAAGAGCAGTACTTC
>TRBD2|.|TRBJ2-3|TRBV7-8
CASSSPGTSGTDTQYF
TGTGCCAGCAGTTCCCCGGGGACTAGCGGCACAGATACGCAGTATTTT
>TRBD1|.|TRBJ2-5|TRBV27
CASSPLRQGAGETQYF
TGTGCCAGCAGTCCCCTTCGCCAGGGGGCCGGTGAGACCCAGTACTTC
>.|.|TRBJ2-1|TRBV16
CASSQSWTGESEQFF
TGTGCCAGCAGCCAATCATGGACGGGGGAGTCTGAGCAGTTCTTC
>.|.|TRBJ1-2|TRBV6-2/TRBV6-3
CASSYSQGYGYTF
TGTGCCAGCAGTTACTCCCAGGGCTATGGCTACACCTTC
>.|.|TRBJ2-7|TRBV2
CASNRRDPPYEQYF
TGTGCCAGCAATCGCCGGGACCCACCCTACGAGCAGTACTTC
>.|.|TRBJ1-1|TRBV5-1
CASSLVGQGITEAFF
TGCGCCAGCAGCTTGGTTGGGCAGGGCATCACTGAAGCTTTCTTT
>TRBD2|.|TRBJ2-1|TRBV4-1
CASSQEVESGGKYEQFF
TGCGCCAGCAGCCAAGAAGTGGAAAGCGGGGGGAAGTATGAGCAGTTCTTC
>TRBD1|once|TRBJ2-2|TRBV7-3
CASRDRGTGELFF
TGTGCCAGCCGGGACAGGGGTACCGGGGAGCTGTTTTTT
>TRBD2|.|TRBJ2-5|TRBV18
CASSPLPASGRAYGETQYF
TGTGCCAGCTCACCACTACCGGCTAGCGGGAGGGCGTACGGAGAGACCCAGTACTTC
>.|.|TRBJ2-7|TRBV27
CASSPGRGAYEQYF
TGTGCCAGCAGCCCAGGACGGGGTGCGTACGAGCAGTACTTC
>.|once|TRBJ2-1|TRBV19
CASTRRDLNNEQFF
TGTGCCAGTACCCGGAGGGACCTTAACAATGAGCAGTTCTTC